The present T cell receptor (beta chain) was sequenced within a study of post-analysis software for immune sequencing data. Whole-study findings and limits: About 5 TRBV segments (TRBV5-6, TRBV5-1 and TRBV20-1 among them) occurred more frequently in patients than in controls.

Germline loops: CDR1 LNHDA, CDR2 SQIVND (reference sequence). This CDR3 is 12 amino acids long. V was pared by 8 bases and J by 8 bases, with 8 bases of the junction left unmatched. With regard to this clonotype: The antigen remains undetermined.

Tagging with unique molecular identifiers was a feature of the TCR beta cDNA libraries. TCRdb processed the PCR reads anew with MiXCR; each CDR3 protein has one entry. The table lists hundreds of thousands of distinct CDR3 sequences, around 33% of them singletons. The material sequenced was blood. The chain carries TRBV19 and TRBJ1-2; 7 bases are shared with TRBD1. The TCR comes from a girl aged 10 to 17 with multiple sclerosis. The CDR3 DNA sequence: TGTGCCAGTTTAGACTGGACAGGAGGCTACACCTTC. Translating it yields CASLDWTGGYTF.